The clone carrying this T cell receptor beta chain was counted only a few times. The target antigen is unknown. The CDR3 regions of TCR beta were amplified from RNA transcripts. Initially, a first-round RT-PCR of the TCR CDR3 employed the HTBI primer set. Via MiXCR, TCRdb re-called the multiplex PCR reads, giving one row per CDR3 protein. The table lists over 450,000 distinct CDR3 sequences, roughly 14% of them singletons. Germline V gives CDR1 DFQATT, CDR2 SNEGSKA (reference sequence). The CDR3 has 15 amino acids. Unmatched junction bases numbered 12, after V lost 6 bases and J lost 6 bases. The data are from a study of T cells in Graves' hyperthyroidism and ophthalmopathy. Study-level points and caveats: Ophthalmopathy stood apart from stable hyperthyroidism in a 13 V-J model.

The sequenced sample was blood. The clonotype originates from a woman aged 18-30 years with Graves' hyperthyroidism. V usage is TRBV20-1 and J usage is TRBJ2-1; TRBD2 aligns across 9 bases. CDR3 sequence (DNA): TGCAGTGCCCTAGAAGCTAGCGGGAATACCAATGAGCAGTTCTTC. Its protein product is CSALEASGNTNEQFF.